A single sample is the source of the 3 T cell receptor beta chains below, sequenced in a study of blood T cell repertoires in COVID-19. The table came from immunoSEQ multiplex PCR; TCRdb's copy has only in-frame clones and leaves some out. Among around 67,000 clones listed, around 83% were seen once. Material for sequencing was peripheral blood. These receptor sequences come from a man aged 45-65 years with active COVID-19.

The gene calls are TRBV9 and TRBJ2-7, with TRBD1 as a possible D gene (6 bases). Germline V gives CDR1 SGDLS, CDR2 YYNGEE. The CDR3 extends over 13 amino acids. V dropped 4 bases and J dropped 4 bases, with 12 bases sitting between them. The CDR3 protein is CASSPGVTYEQYF. CDR3 nucleotide sequence: TGTGCCAGCAGCCCAGGGGTGACGTACGAGCAGTACTTC.

This sequence joins TRBV6-1 and TRBJ1-1; D is undetermined. This CDR3 has 13 residues. Germline CDR1 reads MNHNS; CDR2 reads SASEGT. Between the trimmed V and J ends, which lost 2 bases and 1 base, there was a span of 5 bases. CDR3 residues: CASSEMRNTEAFF. The CDR3 DNA follows: TGTGCCAGCAGTGAAATGCGGAACACTGAAGCTTTCTTT.

The chain links TRBV12-1 to TRBJ2-2; the D call of TRBD2 is as the table states it, not checked on the DNA. TRBV12-1 is assigned pseudogene status. The CDR3 runs 19 residues. In DNA, the CDR3 is TGTGCCAGCAGCTCGACTAGCGGGAGAGGGACGACGAACACCGGGGAGCTGTTTTTT. The encoded protein is CASSSTSGRGTTNTGELFF.